This is a list of T cell receptor beta chains from one sample in a study of T cell responses to AZD1222 COVID-19 vaccine. Repertoires were generated with immunoSEQ multiplex PCR, while TCRdb's copy carries only in-frame clones and drops some. The sample carries about 140,000 clones, more than 90% recorded once. The sample was peripheral blood, taken on day 0 of AZD1222 vaccination. Source of these receptors: an adult in good health. CDR3s include the opening cysteine and the closing phenylalanine or tryptophan. Fields, in order: clone size, V gene, D gene, J gene, CDR3 protein, CDR3 DNA. A D gene is named only where the DNA matches it firmly. Only some rows state a clone size, as once, few, many or a class for expanded clones.

abundance: .; v_gene: TRBV7-2; d_gene: TRBD2; j_gene: TRBJ2-3; CDR3aa: CASSLRGGGSTDTQYF; CDR3nt: TGTGCCAGCAGCTTGCGGGGCGGGGGTAGCACAGATACGCAGTATTTT
abundance: .; v_gene: TRBV6-4; d_gene: TRBD2; j_gene: TRBJ2-1; CDR3aa: CASSDSPAGSSSEQFF; CDR3nt: TGTGCCAGCAGTGACTCTCCAGCGGGATCATCGAGTGAGCAGTTCTTC
abundance: .; v_gene: TRBV19; d_gene: TRBD2; j_gene: TRBJ2-1; CDR3aa: CATTGAGTSGRYNEQFF; CDR3nt: TGTGCCACCACCGGTGCCGGGACTAGCGGGAGGTACAATGAGCAGTTCTTC
abundance: .; v_gene: TRBV7-9; d_gene: .; j_gene: TRBJ1-3; CDR3aa: CASSPMEGTSGNTIYF; CDR3nt: TGTGCCAGCAGCCCTATGGAGGGGACCTCTGGAAACACCATATATTTT
abundance: .; v_gene: TRBV2; d_gene: .; j_gene: TRBJ2-6; CDR3aa: CASSEQYSGANVLTF; CDR3nt: TGTGCCAGCAGTGAACAGTACTCTGGGGCCAACGTCCTGACTTTC
abundance: few; v_gene: TRBV29-1; d_gene: .; j_gene: TRBJ2-7; CDR3aa: CSVEGQGYEQYF; CDR3nt: TGCAGCGTTGAAGGTCAGGGCTACGAGCAGTACTTC
abundance: .; v_gene: TRBV7-6; d_gene: .; j_gene: TRBJ1-1; CDR3aa: CASSSWENTEAFF; CDR3nt: TGTGCCAGCAGCTCCTGGGAGAACACTGAAGCTTTCTTT
abundance: .; v_gene: TRBV4-2; d_gene: .; j_gene: TRBJ1-5; CDR3aa: CASSQDRDSNQPQHF; CDR3nt: TGTGCCAGCAGCCAAGACCGGGACAGCAATCAGCCCCAGCATTTT
abundance: .; v_gene: TRBV24-1; d_gene: TRBD1; j_gene: TRBJ2-4; CDR3aa: CATSDTTGGGKNIQYF; CDR3nt: TGTGCCACCAGTGATACTACAGGGGGCGGCAAAAACATTCAGTACTTC
abundance: .; v_gene: TRBV7-8; d_gene: TRBD1; j_gene: TRBJ2-7; CDR3aa: CASSPTGYEQYF; CDR3nt: TGTGCCAGCAGCCCGACAGGGTACGAGCAGTACTTC
abundance: .; v_gene: TRBV5-1; d_gene: .; j_gene: TRBJ2-2; CDR3aa: CASSLSGLGTGELFF; CDR3nt: TGCGCCAGCAGCTTGTCGGGGTTGGGGACCGGGGAGCTGTTTTTT
abundance: .; v_gene: TRBV6-5; d_gene: TRBD1; j_gene: TRBJ1-2; CDR3aa: CASSYLRQGGYGYTF; CDR3nt: TGTGCCAGCAGTTACCTAAGACAGGGCGGCTATGGCTACACCTTC
abundance: .; v_gene: TRBV28; d_gene: .; j_gene: TRBJ2-3; CDR3aa: CASSMGGTDTQYF; CDR3nt: TGTGCCAGCAGTATGGGCGGCACAGATACGCAGTATTTT
abundance: few; v_gene: TRBV10-1; d_gene: .; j_gene: TRBJ2-1; CDR3aa: CASSEGAILDEQFF; CDR3nt: TGCGCCAGCAGTGAGGGGGCGATTTTGGATGAGCAGTTCTTC
abundance: .; v_gene: TRBV12-2; d_gene: .; j_gene: TRBJ2-1; CDR3aa: CASRLCGRAYNEQFF; CDR3nt: TGTGCAAGTCGCTTATGCGGGAGGGCCTACAATGAGCAGTTCTTC
abundance: .; v_gene: TRBV15; d_gene: .; j_gene: TRBJ2-3; CDR3aa: CATSVQSPSTDTQYF; CDR3nt: TGTGCCACCAGCGTCCAGAGCCCTAGCACAGATACGCAGTATTTT
abundance: .; v_gene: TRBV19; d_gene: TRBD2; j_gene: TRBJ2-1; CDR3aa: CASSYGLAGGNEQFF; CDR3nt: TGTGCCAGTAGTTACGGACTAGCGGGGGGTAATGAGCAGTTCTTC
abundance: .; v_gene: TRBV19; d_gene: .; j_gene: TRBJ2-7; CDR3aa: CASSIYAGAAYEQYF; CDR3nt: TGTGCCAGTAGTATCTACGCGGGGGCGGCCTACGAGCAGTACTTC
abundance: .; v_gene: TRBV4-2; d_gene: .; j_gene: TRBJ1-5; CDR3aa: CASSQDNQPQHF; CDR3nt: TGTGCCAGCAGCCAAGACAATCAGCCCCAGCATTTT
abundance: once; v_gene: TRBV6-5; d_gene: TRBD1; j_gene: TRBJ1-5; CDR3aa: CASSPQDRGGQPQHF; CDR3nt: TGTGCCAGCAGCCCCCAAGACAGGGGAGGGCAGCCCCAGCATTTT
abundance: .; v_gene: TRBV7-9; d_gene: .; j_gene: TRBJ2-3; CDR3aa: CASSRLQGGFSDTQYF; CDR3nt: TGTGCCAGCAGCCGTCTACAGGGAGGATTTTCAGATACGCAGTATTTT
abundance: .; v_gene: TRBV2; d_gene: .; j_gene: TRBJ1-3; CDR3aa: CATEDGSSGNTIYF; CDR3nt: TGTGCCACTGAGGACGGGAGCTCTGGAAACACCATATATTTT
abundance: .; v_gene: TRBV28; d_gene: .; j_gene: TRBJ1-2; CDR3aa: CASGVDGTVATLDYTF; CDR3nt: TGTGCCAGCGGCGTTGACGGGACCGTGGCAACTTTGGACTACACCTTC
abundance: .; v_gene: TRBV6-5; d_gene: .; j_gene: TRBJ2-7; CDR3aa: CASSPGVDYEQYF; CDR3nt: TGTGCCAGCAGCCCAGGGGTCGACTACGAGCAGTACTTC
abundance: once; v_gene: TRBV18; d_gene: .; j_gene: TRBJ2-1; CDR3aa: CASSPPGLSSSYNEQFF; CDR3nt: TGTGCCAGCTCACCACCGGGACTTTCAAGCTCCTACAATGAGCAGTTCTTC
abundance: .; v_gene: TRBV4-2; d_gene: .; j_gene: TRBJ1-2; CDR3aa: CASGPTGDGYTF; CDR3nt: TGTGCCAGCGGACCTACAGGAGATGGCTACACCTTC
abundance: .; v_gene: TRBV7-9; d_gene: TRBD2; j_gene: TRBJ2-3; CDR3aa: CASSQLAGVIVTQYF; CDR3nt: TGTGCCAGCAGCCAATTAGCGGGAGTGATAGTTACGCAGTATTTT
abundance: .; v_gene: TRBV19; d_gene: TRBD1; j_gene: TRBJ2-7; CDR3aa: CASRRQGTYEQYF; CDR3nt: TGTGCCAGTAGGAGACAGGGGACCTACGAGCAGTACTTC
abundance: .; v_gene: TRBV21-1; d_gene: .; j_gene: TRBJ1-1; CDR3aa: CASSKVGGLAEAFF; CDR3nt: TGTGCCAGCAGCAAAGTCGGGGGGCTGGCTGAAGCTTTCTTT
abundance: .; v_gene: TRBV5-5; d_gene: TRBD1; j_gene: TRBJ2-1; CDR3aa: CASSFSTGGYNEQFF; CDR3nt: TGTGCCAGCAGCTTCTCGACAGGGGGGTACAATGAGCAGTTCTTC
abundance: .; v_gene: TRBV2; d_gene: .; j_gene: TRBJ1-1; CDR3aa: CASSAESGSTEAFF; CDR3nt: TGTGCCAGCAGTGCCGAATCAGGGTCCACTGAAGCTTTCTTT
abundance: .; v_gene: TRBV7-2; d_gene: .; j_gene: TRBJ2-1; CDR3aa: CASSPQAQAQFF; CDR3nt: TGTGCCAGCAGCCCCCAGGCACAGGCGCAGTTCTTC
abundance: .; v_gene: TRBV11-3; d_gene: .; j_gene: TRBJ1-5; CDR3aa: CASSWGCATTQNQPQHF; CDR3nt: TGTGCCAGCAGCTGGGGGTGTGCGACAACTCAAAATCAGCCCCAGCATTTT
abundance: .; v_gene: TRBV28; d_gene: .; j_gene: TRBJ1-4; CDR3aa: CASTPRVGGNEKLFF; CDR3nt: TGTGCCAGCACCCCCCGGGTGGGAGGAAATGAAAAACTGTTTTTT
abundance: few; v_gene: TRBV7-9; d_gene: TRBD1; j_gene: TRBJ2-5; CDR3aa: CASGDRQGTQYF; CDR3nt: TGTGCCAGCGGGGACAGACAAGGGACCCAGTACTTC
abundance: .; v_gene: TRBV7-8; d_gene: TRBD2; j_gene: TRBJ2-7; CDR3aa: CASSLMEYIFREGSYEQYF; CDR3nt: TGTGCCAGCAGCTTAATGGAGTATATCTTCCGGGAGGGCTCCTACGAGCAGTACTTC
abundance: .; v_gene: TRBV11-3; d_gene: .; j_gene: TRBJ1-1; CDR3aa: CASSPGWGTEAFF; CDR3nt: TGTGCCAGCAGCCCTGGCTGGGGCACTGAAGCTTTCTTT
abundance: .; v_gene: TRBV28; d_gene: .; j_gene: TRBJ2-3; CDR3aa: CASSMRVDTQYF; CDR3nt: TGTGCCAGCAGCATGCGGGTGGATACGCAGTATTTT
abundance: .; v_gene: TRBV5-4; d_gene: TRBD1; j_gene: TRBJ1-2; CDR3aa: CASSDRTGRRYGYTF; CDR3nt: TGTGCCAGCAGCGACAGGACAGGGCGTCGGTATGGCTACACCTTC
abundance: .; v_gene: TRBV25-1; d_gene: .; j_gene: TRBJ2-3; CDR3aa: CASRATESTTDTQYF; CDR3nt: TGTGCCAGCAGAGCCACAGAGTCCACGACAGATACGCAGTATTTT
abundance: few; v_gene: TRBV7-2; d_gene: TRBD1; j_gene: TRBJ2-2; CDR3aa: CASSLGGTGASTGELFF; CDR3nt: TGTGCCAGCAGCTTAGGTGGGACAGGGGCTAGCACCGGGGAGCTGTTTTTT
abundance: .; v_gene: TRBV9; d_gene: .; j_gene: TRBJ2-2; CDR3aa: CASSPKGLGELFF; CDR3nt: TGTGCCAGCAGCCCAAAGGGTCTCGGGGAGCTGTTTTTT